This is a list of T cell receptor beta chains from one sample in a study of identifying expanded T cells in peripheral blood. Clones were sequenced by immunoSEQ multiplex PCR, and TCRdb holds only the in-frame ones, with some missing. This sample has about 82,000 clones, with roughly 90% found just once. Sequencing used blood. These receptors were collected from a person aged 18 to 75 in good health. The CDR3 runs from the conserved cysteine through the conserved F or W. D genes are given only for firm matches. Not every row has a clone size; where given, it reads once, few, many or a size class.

CASSAGYGYTF	TGTGCCAGCAGTGCAGGGTATGGCTACACCTTC	few	-	TRBV27	TRBJ1-2
CASSQGGAVETQYF	TGCGCCAGCAGCCAAGGGGGCGCGGTAGAGACCCAGTACTTC	-	-	TRBV4-1	TRBJ2-5
CASRPGQVYTDTQYF	TGTGCCAGCAGACCCGGACAGGTATACACAGATACGCAGTATTTT	-	TRBD1	TRBV6-5	TRBJ2-3
CASSPRTGKTEAFF	TGTGCCAGCAGCCCAAGGACAGGGAAGACTGAAGCTTTCTTT	-	TRBD1	TRBV11-3	TRBJ1-1
CASSLDLRAEQFF	TGTGCCAGCAGCTTAGATCTCCGGGCGGAGCAGTTCTTC	-	-	TRBV11-3	TRBJ2-1
CASSREGQGGYTF	TGTGCCAGCAGCCGAGAGGGCCAGGGTGGCTACACCTTC	-	-	TRBV6-6	TRBJ1-2
CASSPDREAGELFF	TGCGCCAGCAGCCCGGACAGGGAGGCCGGGGAGCTGTTTTTT	-	TRBD1	TRBV4-3	TRBJ2-2
CASSRRAPYNEQFF	TGCGCCAGCAGCCGCCGGGCCCCGTACAATGAGCAGTTCTTC	-	-	TRBV4-3	TRBJ2-1
CATSYRVGQETQYF	TGTGCCACCAGCTACAGGGTTGGCCAAGAGACCCAGTACTTC	-	-	TRBV15	TRBJ2-5
CASSLEPGTVGIYGYTF	TGTGCCAGCAGCTTAGAGCCAGGGACAGTAGGCATCTATGGCTACACCTTC	-	TRBD1	TRBV7-3	TRBJ1-2
CSYDTGASGVLGSEQFF	TGCAGCTACGACACGGGGGCTAGCGGGGTTTTAGGTAGTGAGCAGTTCTTC	-	TRBD2	TRBV29-1	TRBJ2-1
CSVEDETSGIKDTQYF	TGCAGCGTTGAAGATGAAACTAGCGGGATTAAAGATACGCAGTATTTT	-	TRBD2	TRBV29-1	TRBJ2-3
CASSQDRDLGRAFF	TGCGCCAGCAGCCAAGATCGGGATCTAGGGAGGGCTTTCTTT	-	-	TRBV4-3	TRBJ1-1
CASSPPTRDGYTF	TGTGCCAGCTCACCACCGACCAGGGACGGCTACACCTTC	once	-	TRBV18	TRBJ1-2
CASRFRGVTEAFF	TGTGCCAGCAGGTTCAGGGGAGTCACTGAAGCTTTCTTT	-	-	TRBV6-5	TRBJ1-1
CASNEAAGANVLTF	TGTGCCAGTAATGAGGCGGCTGGGGCCAACGTCCTGACTTTC	-	-	TRBV19	TRBJ2-6
CASSRTGPRGGTDTQYF	TGTGCCAGCAGCCGAACAGGCCCGCGGGGGGGCACAGATACGCAGTATTTT	-	TRBD2	TRBV7-3	TRBJ2-3
CASSSGQSYNSPLHF	TGTGCCAGCAGCTCTGGACAGTCCTATAATTCACCCCTCCACTTT	-	-	TRBV7-8	TRBJ1-6
CASSYSRGRGTEAFF	TGTGCCAGCAGTTACTCCAGGGGGCGCGGGACTGAAGCTTTCTTT	-	TRBD1	TRBV6-5	TRBJ1-1
CASSLGVKETQYF	TGTGCCAGCAGCTTAGGCGTAAAAGAGACCCAGTACTTC	-	-	TRBV7-3	TRBJ2-5
CASSQRRGAGGNTIYF	TGCGCCAGCAGCCAAAGACGGGGGGCGGGTGGAAACACCATATATTTT	-	-	TRBV4-1	TRBJ1-3
CASKSGQAISNYGYTF	TGCGCCAGCAAATCGGGACAGGCCATTTCTAACTATGGCTACACCTTC	-	TRBD1	TRBV5-1	TRBJ1-2
CASSLSGTNPEAFF	TGTGCCAGCAGCTTATCAGGGACCAACCCTGAAGCTTTCTTT	-	-	TRBV7-3	TRBJ1-1
CASSTGDSREDEQYF	TGTGCCAGTAGTACGGGGGACTCCAGGGAGGACGAGCAGTACTTC	-	-	TRBV19	TRBJ2-7
CASSFAGRLSYEQYF	TGTGCCAGCAGCTTTGCGGGACGGCTTTCCTACGAGCAGTACTTC	-	-	TRBV7-2	TRBJ2-7
CAWSAGLAGGADTQYF	TGTGCCTGGAGTGCAGGACTAGCGGGAGGGGCAGATACGCAGTATTTT	-	TRBD2	TRBV30	TRBJ2-3
CASSPNQQGMNTEAFF	TGCGCCAGCAGCCCTAACCAACAGGGGATGAACACTGAAGCTTTCTTT	-	TRBD1	TRBV5-1	TRBJ1-1
CASSPSLSPGVKDTQYF	TGTGCCAGCAGCCCGAGCTTGTCTCCGGGGGTGAAAGATACGCAGTATTTT	once	-	TRBV5-4	TRBJ2-3
CASSQIVRDARPVF	TGTGCCAGCAGCCAGATTGTCCGGGACGCCCGACCCGTCTTT	once	-	TRBV27	TRBJ1-1
CASSVDRDPRGELFF	TGTGCCAGTAGTGTCGACCGGGACCCTCGGGGGGAGCTGTTTTTT	-	-	TRBV19	TRBJ2-2
CASTRQANTDTQYF	TGTGCCAGCACGCGGCAGGCGAACACAGATACGCAGTATTTT	-	-	TRBV7-2	TRBJ2-3
CASSIRDRVAPGTQYF	TGTGCCAGTAGTATCCGGGACCGAGTTGCCCCCGGGACCCAGTACTTC	-	-	TRBV19	TRBJ2-5
CASNPGRLNSPLHF	TGTGCCAGCAACCCGGGACGCTTAAATTCACCCCTCCACTTT	few	-	TRBV2	TRBJ1-6
CASSPLRSGLVPSEQYF	TGTGCCAGCAGCCCCCTTAGGTCGGGACTAGTACCATCCGAGCAGTACTTC	-	TRBD2	TRBV7-2	TRBJ2-7
CASSENNAVEAFF	TGTGCCAGCAGTGAGAACAACGCCGTGGAGGCTTTCTTT	-	-	TRBV2	TRBJ1-1
CASSAPTNGGTEAFF	TGTGCCAGCAGTGCCCCTACGAATGGGGGCACTGAAGCTTTCTTT	-	-	TRBV6-1	TRBJ1-1
CSVDSQNTEAFF	TGCAGCGTTGATAGTCAGAACACTGAAGCTTTCTTT	-	-	TRBV29-1	TRBJ1-1
CASTGGLAVTEAFF	TGTGCCTCTACAGGGGGACTTGCGGTCACTGAAGCTTTCTTT	-	TRBD1	TRBV30	TRBJ1-1
CAFLAGNEQFF	TGTGCCTTCCTAGCAGGGAATGAGCAGTTCTTC	-	-	TRBV30	TRBJ2-1
CSVTLGRTDTQYF	TGCAGCGTTACTTTAGGACGCACAGATACGCAGTATTTT	-	-	TRBV29-1	TRBJ2-3
CASSLGTHEETQYF	TGCGCCAGCAGCCTCGGGACACACGAAGAGACCCAGTACTTC	once	-	TRBV5-1	TRBJ2-5
CASSRQGSVFGTF	TGTGCCAGCAGTCGACAGGGGTCGGTGTTCGGGACCTTC	-	TRBD1	TRBV2	TRBJ1-2
CASSFSPGQTFEQYF	TGCGCCAGCAGCTTCTCACCGGGACAGACCTTTGAGCAGTACTTC	-	TRBD1	TRBV5-1	TRBJ2-7
CASRTSWTAYEQYF	TGTGCCAGTAGGACCTCCTGGACAGCCTACGAGCAGTACTTC	-	-	TRBV19	TRBJ2-7
CASSLQGGGELFF	TGTGCCAGCTCACTTCAGGGTGGCGGGGAGCTGTTTTTT	-	-	TRBV18	TRBJ2-2
CASSVGSSGDEQFF	TGTGCCAGCAGCGTAGGGTCGAGCGGCGATGAGCAGTTCTTC	once	-	TRBV9	TRBJ2-1
CASTLDRGGIPRNEQFF	TGTGCCAGCACCCTGGACAGGGGGGGAATACCACGCAATGAGCAGTTCTTC	-	TRBD1	TRBV11-1	TRBJ2-1
CASSQDITSLGAFF	TGTGCCAGCAGCCAAGATATCACCTCACTGGGAGCTTTCTTT	-	-	TRBV14	TRBJ1-1
CASSLTRENTGELFF	TGTGCCAGCAGCTTAACGCGGGAGAACACCGGGGAGCTGTTTTTT	-	-	TRBV7-2	TRBJ2-2
CASSYSFQGRNEQFF	TGTGCCAGCAGTTACTCGTTCCAGGGCCGCAATGAGCAGTTCTTC	once	-	TRBV6-5	TRBJ2-1